This TCR beta chain derives from a study of cytotoxic CD8 clonotypes in ibrutinib-treated CLL. Study in general: Mean productive templates were approximately 230,000; mean productive rearrangements were roughly 100,000.

Profiled with immunoSEQ multiplex PCR; TCRdb holds only in-frame clones, not every one. The sample lists under 300,000 clones, 70% to 80% occurring once. The V gene end was trimmed by 6 bases and the J gene end by 8 bases; junction bases not matched to a gene: 6. The CDR3 is 13 residues long. The germline CDR1 and CDR2 sequences are SEHNR and FQNEAQ (reference sequence). The chain recombines TRBV7-9 with TRBJ2-1; TRBD2 aligns across 8 bases. Sequenced here: PBMCs, sampled at disease progression, from a patient treated with ibrutinib. This TCR was recovered from a human donor with chronic lymphocytic leukemia. The CDR3 DNA follows: TGTGCCAGCAGAGGGACTAGTGGCGATGAGCAGTTCTTC. It encodes CASRGTSGDEQFF.